The present T cell receptor beta chain was sequenced within a study of blood T cell repertoires in COVID-19. Study background: Material from acute and convalescent COVID-19 was sourced from the United States, Italy and Spain. Sample material is recorded as cDNA or gDNA derived from T cells, B-cell-depleted T cells, or PBMCs.

Per the original methods: Amplification of reference gene primers provided the estimated nucleated cell counts. Clones were sequenced by immunoSEQ multiplex PCR, and TCRdb holds only the in-frame ones, with some missing. The V and J calls and the clone size are those of that table, but D and trimming were determined from the DNA. The repertoire includes 65,000 or so clones, around 74% of them detected once, and approximately 6.4% sits in the top ten. Sequencing was carried out using peripheral blood. The TCR was taken from a woman in her 50s with active or convalescent COVID-19.

In nucleotides, the CDR3 is TGTGCCAGCTCACCGGGACTAGCGGGAGTTTCCTCCTACAATGAGCAGTTCTTC. The encoded protein is CASSPGLAGVSSYNEQFF. This sequence joins TRBV18 and TRBJ2-1; TRBD2 matches at 14 bases. The CDR3 loop spans 18 amino acids. The V gene's germline CDR1 is KGHSH and CDR2 LQKENI. After removal of 3 bases from V and 0 bases from J, the junction contained 4 bases not matched to a gene.